A single sample gave rise to the 7 T cell receptor beta chains below, sequenced in a study of blood T cell repertoires in COVID-19. Sequencing was performed with immunoSEQ multiplex PCR; in TCRdb, only in-frame clones are kept and a portion is missing. This sample yields 150,000 to 200,000 clones, of which more than 75% are seen a single time; 5% to 6.5% belongs to the top ten. Sequencing was done on a sample of peripheral blood. All receptors derive from a middle-aged man with active or convalescent COVID-19.

The V call is TRBV6-5, the J call TRBJ1-6; D not certain. V was clipped by 7 bases and J by 0 bases, with 7 bases between them. The CDR3 sequence is 14 residues long. Germline values: CDR1 MNHEY, CDR2 SVGAGI. In DNA, the CDR3 is TGTGCCAGCAAACAGCCCTCCTATAATTCACCCCTCCACTTT. It encodes CASKQPSYNSPLHF.

This chain joins TRBV19 and TRBJ1-2, with TRBD1 matching over 10 bases. Unmatched junction bases numbered 3, after V lost 4 bases and J lost 4 bases. Germline V gene sequence: CDR1 LNHDA, CDR2 SQIVND (reference sequence). The CDR3 runs 14 residues. The CDR3 protein is CASSSRTGGYGYTF. The CDR3 nucleotides are TGTGCCAGTAGTAGCCGGACAGGGGGCTATGGCTACACCTTC. Filled out from reference TRBV19 and TRBJ1-2, the complete variable domain reads DGGITQSPKYLFRKEGQNVTLSCEQNLNHDAMYWYRQDPGQGLRLIYYSQIVNDFQKGDIAEGYSVSREKKESFPLTVTSAQKNPTAFYLCASSSRTGGYGYTFGSGTRLTVV.

The CDR3 region has the DNA TGTGCCAGCAGTCCACTTGGGGGGATGTACAATGAGCAGTTCTTC. Protein sequence: CASSPLGGMYNEQFF. This chain uses TRBV6-2 or TRBV6-3 with TRBJ2-1; D may be TRBD2 (6 bases). Germline CDR1 is MNHEY and CDR2 is SVGEGT. Trimming pared 5 bases from V and 4 bases from J, leaving 15 bases between. The CDR3 extends over 15 amino acids.

In its sample, this clone is medium-sized (0.01 to 0.1%). The chain links TRBV12-3 or TRBV12-4 to TRBJ1-5; no clear D. The V end was cut by 4 bases, the J end by 4 bases, with 5 bases between. The CDR3 covers 12 residues. The CDR3 coding sequence is TGTGCCAGCAGTTCGTATAATCAGCCCCAGCATTTT. Residues: CASSSYNQPQHF.

For this clone: One end of the junction does not line up with germline, which may come from a read error. This CDR3 is also generated by other DNA sequences in the sample. The chain employs TRBV2 and TRBJ2-7; 9 nucleotides match TRBD1. From germline, CDR1 is SNHLY and CDR2 FYNNEI. The CDR3 runs to 11 residues. The CDR3 protein is CASSRTGVEFF. CDR3 sequence (DNA): TGTGCCAGCAGTAGGACAGGGGTGGAGTTCTTC.

Turning to this clone: Other DNA sequences in the same sample also yield this CDR3. This chain uses TRBV28 with TRBJ2-7; D not resolved. CDR1 MDHEN and CDR2 SYDVKM come from the germline V gene. V gave up 6 bases and J gave up 4 bases, with 7 bases separating them. This CDR3 contains 11 residues. The DNA for the CDR3 is TGTGCCAGCAGCCTCGGTTACGAGCAGTACTTC. This gives the protein CASSLGYEQYF. Combining the CDR3 with reference TRBV28 and TRBJ2-7 gives the whole variable domain DVKVTQSSRYLVKRTGEKVFLECVQDMDHENMFWYRQDPGLGLRLIYFSYDVKMKEKGDIPEGYSVSREKKERFSLILESASTNQTSMYLCASSLGYEQYFGPGTRLTVT.

V gene TRBV19 combines with J gene TRBJ1-1; 8 positions match TRBD1. V was clipped by 6 bases and J by 0 bases; unmatched bases: 6. The CDR3 has 15 amino acids. From germline, CDR1 is LNHDA and CDR2 SQIVND (reference sequence). The CDR3 nucleotides read TGTGCCAGTAGCACAGGGGGATCGATGAACACTGAAGCTTTCTTT. This sequence encodes CASSTGGSMNTEAFF. Full variable domain (rest looked up from reference TRBV19 and TRBJ1-1): DGGITQSPKYLFRKEGQNVTLSCEQNLNHDAMYWYRQDPGQGLRLIYYSQIVNDFQKGDIAEGYSVSREKKESFPLTVTSAQKNPTAFYLCASSTGGSMNTEAFFGQGTRLTVV.